These 29 T cell receptor beta chains originate from one sample sequenced in a study of T-cell memory formation after mild COVID-19. TCRdb ran MiXCR on the 5' RACE reads and lists one entry per CDR3 protein. Among approximately 100,000 distinct CDR3 sequences listed, roughly 12% were seen once. Sequencing input: PBMCs or a T cell subset sorted from them (not recorded which). The receptors shown here come from an adult woman who had mild COVID-19 (a few samples of this study predate the infection). Cell type and time point are not known.

The chain links TRBV12-3 or TRBV12-4 to TRBJ2-7; TRBD1 agrees at 7 bases. The junction had 5 bases not matched to a gene; V was cut back by 6 bases and J by 6 bases. The CDR3 consists of 12 residues. CDR3: CASSFTGVEQYF. Here the CDR3 DNA reads TGTGCCAGCAGCTTCACAGGGGTCGAGCAGTACTTC.

Points on this clonotype: A read error may account for a junction end that differs from germline. The rearrangement links TRBV7-9 to TRBJ2-3, with 9 bases matching TRBD2. The germline CDR1 and CDR2 sequences are SEHNR and FQNEAQ (reference sequence). The CDR3 has 16 amino acids. DNA of the CDR3: TGTGCCAGCAGCTTAGGACTAGCGGAAAGGCCAGATTCGCAGTATTTT. It specifies CASSLGLAERPDSQYF.

This clonotype came up a few times. The chain combines TRBV5-4 with TRBJ1-2; no clear D. CDR1 and CDR2 from the germline V gene are SGHNT and YYREEE (reference sequence). The CDR3 length is 11 residues. Trimming left V 4 bases short and J 3 bases short, with 4 bases between. CDR3 coding DNA: TGTGCCAGCAGCAAGTACTATGGCTACACCTTC. Its translation: CASSKYYGYTF. The complete variable domain, with remaining parts taken from reference TRBV5-4 and TRBJ1-2, reads ETGVTQSPTHLIKTRGQQVTLRCSSQSGHNTVSWYQQALGQGPQFIFQYYREEENGRGNFPPRFSGLQFPNYSSELNVNALELDDSALYLCASSKYYGYTFGSGTRLTVV.

This clonotype was counted a few times. J is TRBJ2-7 and V is TRBV5-6; possibly TRBD1 for D (6 bases). Germline CDR1 and CDR2: SGHDT and YYEEEE. CDR3 size: 16 residues. Trimming took 0 bases from V and 6 from J, leaving 19 bases between them. The CDR3 nucleotides read TGTGCCAGCAGCTTGGCCGGGCAGGGGAGTATGGCCGAGCAGTACTTC. Its translation: CASSLAGQGSMAEQYF. Combining the CDR3 with reference TRBV5-6 and TRBJ2-7 gives the whole variable domain DAGVTQSPTHLIKTRGQQVTLRCSPKSGHDTVSWYQQALGQGPQFIFQYYEEEERQRGNFPDRFSGHQFPNYSSELNVNALLLGDSALYLCASSLAGQGSMAEQYFGPGTRLTVT.

V is TRBV7-9 and J is TRBJ1-6; a possible D gene is TRBD1 (6 bases). Germline loops: CDR1 SEHNR, CDR2 FQNEAQ (reference sequence). V shed 3 bases and J shed 9 bases, with 12 bases lying between them. The CDR3 is 14 residues long. In DNA form, the CDR3 reads TGTGCCAGCAGCTTCAGGGGCCTCGTTTCACCCCTCCACTTT. Translating it yields CASSFRGLVSPLHF.

The chain recombines TRBV4-1 with TRBJ2-2; D is uncertain. The V end was cut by 4 bases, the J end by 3 bases, with 12 bases between. CDR1 MGHRA and CDR2 YSYEKL come from the germline V gene. The CDR3 runs to 15 residues. CDR3 loop: CASSPASADTGELFF. CDR3 bases: TGCGCCAGCAGCCCGGCCAGTGCCGACACCGGGGAGCTGTTTTTT.

This rearrangement joins TRBV6-5 to TRBJ2-7; the match to TRBD2 covers 10 bases. V gave up 1 base and J gave up 5 bases; unmatched junction bases: 2. The CDR3 covers 14 residues. Per the germline V gene, CDR1 is MNHEY and CDR2 is SVGAGI. CDR3 nucleotide sequence: TGTGCCAGCAGTTACTACGGGACTAGCGACGAGCAGTACTTC. Encoded protein: CASSYYGTSDEQYF.

This rearrangement joins TRBV4-3 to TRBJ1-3; D not certain. Trimming stripped 2 bases from V and 4 bases from J, with 6 bases between. Germline assignment: CDR1 LGHNA and CDR2 YSLEER. This CDR3 comprises 13 residues. The CDR3 sequence: CASSQTTGNTIYF. The CDR3 DNA reads as TGCGCCAGCAGCCAAACGACAGGAAACACCATATATTTT.

The chain uses TRBV6-2 or TRBV6-3 and TRBJ2-2, with no clear D. CDR1 is MNHEY, CDR2 SVGEGT, per germline. This CDR3 region has 18 residues. Trimming stripped 5 bases from V and 0 bases from J, with 19 bases between. DNA of the CDR3: TGTGCCAGCAGTGGTCTTAGTGTTGAATTCGCGAACACCGGGGAGCTGTTTTTT. Its translation: CASSGLSVEFANTGELFF.

This clonotype has ten or more counts. The chain recombines TRBV18 with TRBJ2-7; a weak D match, TRBD2 (5 bases). The CDR3 covers 13 residues. Per the germline V gene, CDR1 is KGHSH and CDR2 is LQKENI. With 8 bases removed from V and 0 bases from J, the gap between germline ends came to 11 bases. The CDR3 DNA sequence: TGTGCCAGCGCCCCTGGGAGCTCCTACGAGCAGTACTTC. Translation: CASAPGSSYEQYF.

There are a few counts of this clonotype. This CDR3 reads CASAGEGRVAKNIQYF. The DNA for the CDR3 is TGTGCCAGTGCGGGAGAAGGGAGGGTGGCCAAAAACATTCAGTACTTC. The V call is TRBV12-3 or TRBV12-4, the J call TRBJ2-4; 7 bases align to TRBD2. The length of the CDR3 is 16 residues. The junction had 12 bases not matched to a gene; V was cut back by 9 bases and J by 1 base.

The chain is built from TRBV29-1 and TRBJ2-7, with D tentatively TRBD1 (6 bases). The V gene's germline CDR1 is SQVTM and CDR2 ANQGSEA. The CDR3 spans 14 residues. Trimming removed 1 base at V and 0 bases at J, with 10 bases between. The CDR3 DNA reads TGCAGCGTTGAAGCCTTAGGGGGCTCCTACGAGCAGTACTTC. This gives the protein CSVEALGGSYEQYF.

The J gene is TRBJ1-1, the V gene TRBV4-1; D call uncertain. V gave up 0 bases and J gave up 7 bases, with 3 bases separating them. The germline V gene encodes CDR1 MGHRA and CDR2 YSYEKL. This CDR3 is built from 11 residues. CDR3 loop: CASSQDGEAFF. The CDR3 DNA reads TGCGCCAGCAGCCAAGATGGTGAAGCTTTCTTT.

This clonotype was seen only a few times. The chain links TRBV7-9 to TRBJ2-1; TRBD2 might be the D (6 bases). The V end lost 5 bases, the J end lost 2 bases, and 16 bases lay between the germline ends. CDR1 and CDR2 from the germline V gene are SEHNR and FQNEAQ (reference sequence). This CDR3 spans 16 amino acids. Here the CDR3 DNA reads TGTGCCAGCAGCCGATCTAGCTCGGGAGCCTACAATGAGCAGTTCTTC. Its protein product is CASSRSSSGAYNEQFF.

The chain joins TRBV7-2 to TRBJ2-1; 12 bases map to TRBD2. The CDR3 runs to 15 residues. The V and J ends lost 6 bases and 10 bases, in that order; junction bases with no gene match: 10. The germline CDR1 and CDR2 sequences are SGHTA and FQGNSA. The CDR3 here is CASRRLAGARGEQFF. The CDR3 coding sequence is TGTGCCAGCAGGAGACTAGCGGGGGCCCGGGGGGAGCAGTTCTTC.

The rearrangement joins TRBV10-3 to TRBJ2-3, with D possibly being TRBD1 or TRBD2 (6 bases each). Per the germline V gene, CDR1 is ENHRY and CDR2 is SYGVKD. The V end lost 4 bases, the J end lost 0 bases, and 14 bases lay between the germline ends. CDR3 size: 16 residues. The CDR3 reads CAISAITGASTDTQYF. DNA of the CDR3: TGTGCCATCAGTGCGATAACGGGGGCCAGCACAGATACGCAGTATTTT.

This clonotype was detected many times. The chain employs TRBV7-6 and TRBJ2-3; D possibly corresponds to TRBD1 (8 bases). CDR1 is SGHVS, CDR2 FNYEAQ, per germline. The CDR3 runs 14 residues. Trimming took off 5 bases at V and 6 bases at J, with 15 bases between the two ends. CDR3 region: CASSPTGGGDTQYF. In nucleotides, the CDR3 is TGTGCCAGCAGCCCTACAGGGGGAGGGGATACGCAGTATTTT.

The sample holds a few counts of this clonotype. CDR3 residues: CASSQDGDRNTGELFF. The CDR3 DNA is TGTGCCAGCAGCCAAGATGGGGACAGGAACACCGGGGAGCTGTTTTTT. The chain is built from TRBV4-2 and TRBJ2-2; 7 nucleotides agree with TRBD1. The ends lost 0 bases at V and 1 base at J; junction bases unmatched: 2. This CDR3 spans 16 amino acids. Germline V gene data show CDR1 as LGHNA and CDR2 as YNFKEQ.

This clonotype was picked up many times. V usage is TRBV12-3 or TRBV12-4 and J usage is TRBJ1-1; D perhaps matches TRBD1 (5 bases). This CDR3 spans 10 amino acids. The V end lost 8 bases, the J end lost 9 bases, and 10 bases lay between the germline ends. Written as DNA, the CDR3 is TGTGCCAGCCAGGACATTCAAGCTTTCTTT. Translating it yields CASQDIQAFF.

The V and J genes are TRBV5-1 and TRBJ1-2; D is possibly TRBD1 (5 bases). The CDR3 extends over 14 amino acids. The V gene's germline CDR1 is SGHRS and CDR2 YFSETQ. V was clipped by 4 bases and J by 2 bases, with 12 bases between them. The CDR3 DNA reads as TGCGCCAGCAGCCCTCAGGGTGTGAACTATGGCTACACCTTC. This translates into CASSPQGVNYGYTF.

The chain combines TRBV6-5 with TRBJ1-6; D is unclear. CDR3 length: 13 residues. CDR1 and CDR2 (germline): MNHEY, SVGAGI. V was trimmed by 10 bases and J by 7 bases, leaving 14 bases between them. As DNA, the CDR3 is TGTGCCACCGGGGAGCAGACCAATTCACCCCTCCACTTT. This codes for CATGEQTNSPLHF.

This clonotype has a handful of counts. V and J are TRBV7-9 and TRBJ1-2, with D tentatively TRBD1 (5 bases). From germline, CDR1 is SEHNR and CDR2 FQNEAQ (reference sequence). Trimming stripped 5 bases from V and 8 bases from J, with 18 bases between. This CDR3 is 14 amino acids long. CDR3 residues: CASSQGPSSEGYTF. For the CDR3, the DNA is TGTGCCAGCAGCCAGGGCCCTTCATCCGAAGGCTACACCTTC. Together with reference TRBV7-9 and TRBJ1-2, the CDR3 gives the full variable domain: DTGVSQNPRHKITKRGQNVTFRCDPISEHNRLYWYRQTLGQGPEFLTYFQNEAQLEKSRLLSDRFSAERPKGSFSTLEIQRTEQGDSAMYLCASSQGPSSEGYTFGSGTRLTVV.

The rearrangement joins TRBV25-1 to TRBJ2-2; D gene ambiguous. Looked up from germline, CDR1 is MGHDK and CDR2 is SYGVNS. V gave up 1 base and J gave up 0 bases, with 9 bases separating them. CDR3 length equals 16 residues. CDR3 amino acids: CASSEWAGTNTGELFF. In DNA form, the CDR3 reads TGTGCCAGCAGTGAATGGGCAGGCACGAACACCGGGGAGCTGTTTTTT.

CDR3 protein: CASSSGQDYYNEQFF. CDR3 DNA sequence: TGTGCCAGCAGCTCCGGACAGGATTATTACAATGAGCAGTTCTTC. The chain employs TRBV7-9 and TRBJ2-1; 7 nucleotides match TRBD1. Losses at the gene ends were 4 bases for V and 4 bases for J; bases not matched to a gene: 7. This CDR3 comprises 15 residues. Looked up from germline, CDR1 is SEHNR and CDR2 is FQNEAQ (reference sequence).

This chain links TRBV4-1 with TRBJ1-1; no firm D call. This CDR3 contains 11 residues. Trimming pared 8 bases from V and 4 bases from J, leaving 8 bases between. CDR1 is MGHRA and CDR2 is YSYEKL in the germline V gene. The CDR3 is CASVEGTEAFF. CDR3 bases: TGCGCCAGCGTCGAGGGCACTGAAGCTTTCTTT.

This CDR3 is CASSELGSGTGGYNEQFF. The CDR3 DNA follows: TGTGCCAGCAGTGAACTAGGGTCGGGAACAGGGGGGTACAATGAGCAGTTCTTC. The chain carries TRBV25-1 and TRBJ2-1, with 8 bases identical to TRBD1. In germline, CDR1 is MGHDK, CDR2 SYGVNS. The junction had 13 bases not matched to a gene; V was cut back by 2 bases and J by 4 bases. CDR3 length: 18 residues.

The chain employs TRBV28 and TRBJ1-4; possibly TRBD1 for D (5 bases). Germline assignment: CDR1 MDHEN and CDR2 SYDVKM. The V and J ends lost 6 bases and 8 bases respectively, with 7 bases between them. The CDR3 sequence is 11 residues long. The CDR3 sequence is CASREGEKLFF. The CDR3 bases are TGTGCCAGCAGGGAGGGGGAAAAACTGTTTTTT.

This clonotype has only a few counts. This sequence joins TRBV4-1 and TRBJ2-3; D remains ambiguous. The germline V gene has CDR1 MGHRA and CDR2 YSYEKL. The ends were cut back, 1 base at V and 0 bases at J, with 17 bases in the middle. The CDR3 length is 18 residues. The CDR3 loop is CASSQVGIQPTSTDTQYF. CDR3 DNA: TGCGCCAGCAGCCAAGTCGGCATACAGCCTACTAGCACAGATACGCAGTATTTT.

This clonotype was seen a few times. The V gene is TRBV20-1, the J gene TRBJ2-1, with TRBD2 matching 8 bases. After removal of 7 bases from V and 3 bases from J, the junction contained 5 bases not matched to a gene. Germline V gene data show CDR1 as DFQATT and CDR2 as SNEGSKA (reference sequence). The CDR3 length is 13 residues. CDR3 region: CSVNGRVYNEQFF. The CDR3 DNA follows: TGCAGTGTTAACGGGAGGGTCTACAATGAGCAGTTCTTC.